This T cell receptor beta chain emerged from a study of T-cell reconstitution after alpha-beta-depleted transplantation in children. This clonotype was observed at least ten times. This CDR3 region has 12 residues. V was shortened by 6 bases and J by 10 bases, with 15 bases between the two germline ends. Germline V gene sequence: CDR1 MDHEN, CDR2 SYDVKM. Preparation of the TCRbeta library used unique molecular identifiers. TCRdb redid the calling of the PCR reads with MiXCR, one entry per CDR3 protein. The sample lists about 170,000 distinct CDR3 sequences; over 8.5% were seen once. The V call is TRBV28, the J call TRBJ1-1; the D is unclear. The clonotype originates from a boy younger than 10 with acute myeloid leukemia, due to receive a stem cell transplant. Source: PBMCs, taken before TCRalphabeta/CD19-depleted stem cell transplant. The CDR3 nucleotides are TGTGCCAGCAGCTCTTATCCCCCCCGAGCTTTCTTT. It translates to CASSSYPPRAFF.